This T cell receptor (beta chain) was identified during a study of early T cells in non-severe SARS-CoV-2 infection. In germline, CDR1 is MDHEN, CDR2 SYDVKM. The ends were cut back, 5 bases at V and 7 bases at J, with 14 bases in the middle. The CDR3 sequence is 13 residues long. TCRdb called the 5' RACE reads again in MiXCR, with one record for every CDR3 protein. This repertoire shows more than 65,000 distinct CDR3 sequences, 9.5% to 15% found once; its top ten account for approximately 1.1%. Sequenced sample: whole blood. The chain carries TRBV28 and TRBJ1-2; D gene unclear. This receptor was identified in an adult who was a healthcare worker with PCR-confirmed SARS-CoV-2 infection or an uninfected control (not recorded which). CDR3 sequence reads: CASSLPGAVGYTF. The CDR3 DNA follows: TGTGCCAGCAGTCTACCGGGCGCCGTTGGCTACACCTTC.